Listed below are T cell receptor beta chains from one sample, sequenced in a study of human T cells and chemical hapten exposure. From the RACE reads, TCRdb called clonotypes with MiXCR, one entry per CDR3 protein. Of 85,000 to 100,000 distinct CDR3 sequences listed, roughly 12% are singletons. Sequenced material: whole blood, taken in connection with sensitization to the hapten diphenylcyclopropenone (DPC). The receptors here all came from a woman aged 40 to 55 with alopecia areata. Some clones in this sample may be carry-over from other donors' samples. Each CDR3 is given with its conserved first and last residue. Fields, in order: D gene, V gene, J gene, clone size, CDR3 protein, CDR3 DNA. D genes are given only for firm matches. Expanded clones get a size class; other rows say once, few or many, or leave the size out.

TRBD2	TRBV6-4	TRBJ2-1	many	CASSDGTSGNEQFF	TGTGCCAGCAGTGACGGGACTAGCGGGAATGAGCAGTTCTTC
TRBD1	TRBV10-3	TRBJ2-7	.	CAISESGTGGYEQYF	TGTGCCATCAGTGAGTCCGGGACAGGGGGTTACGAGCAGTACTTC
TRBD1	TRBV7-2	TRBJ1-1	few	CASGRQGASTEAFF	TGTGCCAGCGGAAGACAGGGGGCGAGCACTGAAGCTTTCTTT
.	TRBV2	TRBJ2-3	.	CASSEGQGTTDTQYF	TGTGCCAGCAGTGAGGGGCAGGGGACCACAGATACGCAGTATTTT
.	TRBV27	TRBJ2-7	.	CVSSLVRDTYEQYF	TGTGTCAGCAGTTTAGTCAGGGATACCTACGAGCAGTACTTC
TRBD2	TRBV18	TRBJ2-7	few	CASSMSGRSYEQYF	TGTGCCAGCTCAATGTCCGGGAGGTCCTACGAGCAGTACTTC
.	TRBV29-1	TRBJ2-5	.	CSVVVRDIQETQYF	TGCAGCGTCGTTGTACGGGACATACAAGAGACCCAGTACTTC
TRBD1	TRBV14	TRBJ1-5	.	CASSQDLPDRVDDGNQPQHF	TGTGCCAGCAGCCAAGATCTTCCGGACAGGGTAGACGATGGCAATCAGCCCCAGCATTTT
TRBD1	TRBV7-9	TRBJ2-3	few	CASSLYRGLDTDTQYF	TGTGCCAGCAGCCTTTACAGGGGGCTTGACACAGATACGCAGTATTTT
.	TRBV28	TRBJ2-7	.	CASSTPGTHEQYF	TGTGCCAGCAGTACCCCGGGGACCCACGAGCAGTACTTC
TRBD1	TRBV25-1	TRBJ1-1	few	CASSDPRQGDTEAFF	TGTGCCAGCAGTGATCCTAGACAGGGTGACACTGAAGCTTTCTTT
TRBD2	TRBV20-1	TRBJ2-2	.	CSANNYQLAGGPGELFF	TGCAGTGCCAATAACTACCAACTAGCGGGAGGGCCCGGGGAGCTGTTTTTT
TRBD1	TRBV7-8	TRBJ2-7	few	CASSLPRDRLSYEQYF	TGTGCCAGCAGCCTACCAAGGGACAGGTTGTCCTACGAGCAGTACTTC
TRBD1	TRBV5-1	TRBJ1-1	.	CASSRGEDRGPEAFF	TGCGCCAGCAGCCGAGGGGAGGACAGGGGACCTGAAGCTTTCTTT
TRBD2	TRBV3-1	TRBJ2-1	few	CASRGGGWFNYNEQFF	TGTGCCAGCAGGGGCGGGGGATGGTTTAACTACAATGAGCAGTTCTTC
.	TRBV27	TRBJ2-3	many	CASGYSVSTDTQYF	TGTGCCAGCGGGTACTCCGTAAGCACAGATACGCAGTATTTT
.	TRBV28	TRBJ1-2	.	CASNSNYGYTF	TGTGCCAGCAACTCTAACTATGGCTACACCTTC
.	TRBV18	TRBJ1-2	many	CASSPSEDYGYTF	TGTGCCAGCTCACCGTCGGAGGACTATGGCTACACCTTC
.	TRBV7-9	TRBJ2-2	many	CASSLGGLRTGELFF	TGTGCCAGCAGCTTAGGGGGACTGAGAACCGGGGAGCTGTTTTTT
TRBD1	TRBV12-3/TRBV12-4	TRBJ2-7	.	CASSLGTANYEQYF	TGTGCCAGCAGTCTCGGGACAGCCAACTACGAGCAGTACTTC
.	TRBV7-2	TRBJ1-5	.	CASSLSGTVNQPQHF	TGTGCCAGCAGCTTATCCGGGACGGTTAATCAGCCCCAGCATTTT
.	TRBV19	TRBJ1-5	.	CASTSKGGGNLNQPQHF	TGTGCCAGTACCTCGAAGGGGGGAGGGAATCTTAATCAGCCCCAGCATTTT